The next 11 T cell receptor beta chains were all read from a single sample in a study of identical twins. One entry per CDR3 protein, called by TCRdb with MiXCR from the 5' RACE reads. The sample carries under 450,000 distinct CDR3 sequences, less than 20% recorded once. The specimen was naive T cells sorted from blood. These receptors were collected from a man in his fifties or sixties in good health.

This clonotype showed up many times. This chain connects TRBV7-9 to TRBJ2-5; no clear D. V lost 5 bases, J lost 2 bases, and 9 bases lay in between. The germline V gene encodes CDR1 SEHNR and CDR2 FQNEAQ (reference sequence). The CDR3 is 13 residues long. DNA for the CDR3: TGTGCCAGCAGCACCCCCCGGCAAGAGACCCAGTACTTC. Its protein is CASSTPRQETQYF.

The gene calls are TRBV20-1 and TRBJ1-5; 8 nucleotides line up with TRBD1. This CDR3 contains 14 residues. With V trimmed by 3 bases and J by 9 bases, 10 bases remained unmatched. Germline CDR1 DFQATT, CDR2 SNEGSKA (reference sequence). The CDR3 sequence: CSASGQGDWVPQHF. Here the CDR3 DNA reads TGCAGTGCTAGCGGACAGGGAGACTGGGTGCCCCAGCATTTT.

The chain employs TRBV20-1 and TRBJ2-7, with D uncertain. Per germline, CDR1 DFQATT and CDR2 SNEGSKA (reference sequence). V lost 1 base to trimming and J lost 4 bases, with 11 bases between them. This CDR3 spans 13 amino acids. DNA for the CDR3: TGCAGTGCTAGAGTAGGGCTCAGGTACGAGCAGTACTTC. Residues: CSARVGLRYEQYF.

The CDR3 DNA reads as TGTGCCAGCCGATTACAGTCGAGCTCCTATAATTCACCCCTCCACTTT. Its translation: CASRLQSSSYNSPLHF. V gene TRBV2 combines with J gene TRBJ1-6, with D unclear. In germline, CDR1 is SNHLY, CDR2 FYNNEI. The V end was cut by 8 bases, the J end by 0 bases, with 14 bases between. CDR3 length: 16 residues.

This clonotype was counted at least ten times. The CDR3 sequence is CAIRPGDYNEQFF. The CDR3 bases are TGTGCCATCAGGCCCGGGGACTACAATGAGCAGTTCTTC. V and J are TRBV10-3 and TRBJ2-1, with a tentative D call TRBD2 (5 bases). V lost 6 bases, J lost 3 bases, and 9 bases lay in between. The CDR3 loop spans 13 amino acids. CDR1 ENHRY and CDR2 SYGVKD come from the germline V gene.

The rearrangement uses TRBV12-3 or TRBV12-4 and TRBJ2-5, with D uncertain. V was cut by 3 bases and J by 3 bases, with 8 bases left in between. The CDR3 extends over 13 amino acids. The CDR3 sequence: CASSFVRKETQYF. Here the CDR3 DNA reads TGTGCCAGCAGTTTCGTAAGGAAAGAGACCCAGTACTTC.

The J gene is TRBJ2-7, the V gene TRBV18, with D possibly called TRBD1 or TRBD2 (5 bases each). Germline V gene data show CDR1 as KGHSH and CDR2 as LQKENI. This CDR3 spans 13 amino acids. V was cut by 3 bases and J by 5 bases, with 11 bases left in between. The CDR3 DNA sequence: TGTGCCAGCTCACCGAGGCAGGGAGACGAGCAGTACTTC. Translation gives CASSPRQGDEQYF.

The table lists this clonotype with many counts. The chain uses TRBV5-6 and TRBJ1-1; TRBD1 matches 9 bases. Germline V gene sequence: CDR1 SGHDT, CDR2 YYEEEE. This CDR3 region has 17 residues. Trimming at V came to 0 bases and at J to 5 bases, leaving 11 bases not matched to a gene. The CDR3 sequence: CASSLDPGQGIMTEAFF. The CDR3 nucleotides are TGTGCCAGCAGCTTGGATCCGGGACAGGGCATAATGACTGAAGCTTTCTTT.

The table lists this clonotype with a few counts. The V call is TRBV20-1, the J call TRBJ2-7; 9 nucleotides match TRBD1. Germline CDR1 DFQATT, CDR2 SNEGSKA (reference sequence). V was pared by 0 bases and J by 6 bases, with 9 bases of the junction left unmatched. There are 15 residues in the CDR3. CDR3 DNA: TGCAGTGCTAGAGACCCCGGGACAGGGCTATCCGAGCAGTACTTC. Protein product: CSARDPGTGLSEQYF.

This clonotype was seen more than once but under ten times. V and J are TRBV5-4 and TRBJ1-2, with unresolved D. V was pared by 0 bases and J by 4 bases, with 19 bases between. Germline assignment: CDR1 SGHNT and CDR2 YYREEE (reference sequence). The CDR3 is made up of 17 amino acids. The CDR3 protein is CASSLEGANYGFYGYTF. The CDR3, as DNA: TGTGCCAGCAGCTTGGAGGGAGCGAACTATGGCTTCTATGGCTACACCTTC.

Only a few counts were recorded for this clonotype. This chain links TRBV20-1 with TRBJ2-7; possible D gene TRBD1, 5 bases. This CDR3 spans 15 amino acids. V lost 2 bases and J lost 1, with 15 bases in between. Germline assignment: CDR1 DFQATT and CDR2 SNEGSKA (reference sequence). DNA of the CDR3: TGCAGTGCTAGATCGTGGGGCGGCAGTTCCTACGAGCAGTACTTC. This translates into CSARSWGGSSYEQYF.